The rows below give T cell receptor beta chains drawn from one sample of a study of control samples from healthy donors and cancer patients. The repertoire was sequenced with immunoSEQ multiplex PCR; TCRdb's copy has only in-frame clones and lacks some. The data show some 200,000 clones, over 85% seen once. Source material: blood. These receptors originate from a man aged 18 to 30 in good health. The CDR3 runs from the conserved cysteine through the conserved F or W. Fields, in order: clone size, J gene, V gene, D gene, CDR3 protein, CDR3 DNA. D genes are given only for firm matches. Some rows mark clone size as missing; the rest say once, few, many or name a class of expanded clone.

NA | TRBJ2-3 | TRBV28 | TRBD1 | CASLPPGQAPTDTQYF | TGTGCCAGCCTCCCCCCGGGACAGGCCCCCACAGATACGCAGTATTTT
NA | TRBJ1-1 | TRBV29-1 | NA | CSVTPGGGAEAFF | TGCAGCGTGACACCCGGGGGAGGTGCTGAAGCTTTCTTT
NA | TRBJ2-7 | TRBV7-5 | NA | CARSLSDREPYEQYF | TGTGCCAGAAGCCTGTCGGACAGGGAGCCCTACGAGCAGTACTTC
NA | TRBJ2-7 | TRBV11-2 | TRBD1 | CASSLKTPWTGTSYEQYF | TGTGCCAGCAGCTTAAAGACTCCATGGACAGGGACCTCCTACGAGCAGTACTTC
NA | TRBJ2-3 | TRBV18 | TRBD1 | CASSPAPGQGADTQYF | TGTGCCAGCTCACCGGCCCCGGGACAGGGAGCAGATACGCAGTATTTT
NA | TRBJ1-6 | TRBV6-1 | NA | CASSEVRRGTPLHF | TGTGCCAGCAGTGAAGTTAGGCGGGGAACACCCCTCCACTTT
NA | TRBJ1-6 | TRBV19 | NA | CASTPGVSENSPLHF | TGTGCCAGTACCCCAGGAGTATCAGAAAATTCACCCCTCCACTTT
NA | TRBJ1-2 | TRBV13 | NA | CASSARQYGYTF | TGTGCCAGCAGCGCCAGACAGTATGGCTACACCTTC
NA | TRBJ2-3 | TRBV7-3 | NA | CASTARGGSTDTQYF | TGTGCCAGCACCGCTAGGGGGGGGAGCACAGATACGCAGTATTTT
NA | TRBJ2-1 | TRBV18 | TRBD2 | CASSRTSGPYNEQFF | TGTGCCAGCTCACGGACTAGCGGTCCCTACAATGAGCAGTTCTTC
once | TRBJ1-1 | TRBV19 | NA | CASSTQMNTEAFF | TGTGCCAGTAGTACGCAGATGAACACTGAAGCTTTCTTT
NA | TRBJ2-1 | TRBV19 | TRBD1 | CASSVQGDSYNEQFF | TGTGCCAGTAGCGTTCAGGGGGATTCCTACAATGAGCAGTTCTTC
NA | TRBJ2-3 | TRBV6-1 | NA | CASSEFGTRENTQYF | TGTGCCAGCAGTGAATTCGGGACAAGAGAAAACACGCAGTATTTT
NA | TRBJ1-3 | TRBV5-4 | TRBD1 | CASSSGDRRRRGNTIYF | TGTGCCAGCAGCTCTGGGGACAGGAGGCGTAGGGGAAACACCATATATTTT
NA | TRBJ1-2 | TRBV6-1 | NA | CASSERPNYGYTF | TGTGCCAGCAGTGAAAGGCCCAACTATGGCTACACCTTC
NA | TRBJ2-5 | TRBV2 | TRBD2 | CASFAGGLKDQYF | TGTGCCAGCTTTGCGGGGGGGTTGAAGGACCAGTACTTC